Below, 6 T cell receptor beta chains from the same sample are listed, as sequenced in a study of T-cell memory formation after mild COVID-19. Via MiXCR, TCRdb re-called the 5' RACE reads, giving one row per CDR3 protein. The sample lists over 150,000 distinct CDR3 sequences; around a fifth were seen once. The sequenced sample consisted of PBMCs or a T cell subset sorted from them (not recorded which). These receptors were obtained from an adult woman who had mild COVID-19 (a few samples of this study predate the infection). Cell type and time point are not known.

This clonotype turned up a few times. In nucleotides, the CDR3 is TGCAGTGCCCGTCGGCGGGGTTTTTCCTACGAGCAGTACTTC. It translates to CSARRRGFSYEQYF. The chain combines TRBV20-1 with TRBJ2-7; TRBD2 might be the D (6 bases). CDR3 size: 14 residues. Trimming cost V 6 bases and J 1 base, with 16 bases left between them. Germline CDR1 and CDR2: DFQATT and SNEGSKA (reference sequence).

V is TRBV7-9 and J is TRBJ2-5; 7 positions agree with TRBD2. Germline V lookup: CDR1 SEHNR, CDR2 FQNEAQ (reference sequence). The CDR3 loop spans 16 amino acids. J was trimmed by 2 bases and V by 1 base; bases with no gene match: 7. The DNA for the CDR3 is TGTGCCAGCAGCTTAGGAGCGGGAAGGAAACAAGAGACCCAGTACTTC. Amino acid sequence: CASSLGAGRKQETQYF.

The chain couples TRBV4-3 to TRBJ2-2, with D maybe TRBD1 (6 bases). Trimming removed 0 bases at V and 2 bases at J, with 22 bases between. Germline-derived CDR1 and CDR2 are LGHNA and YSLEER. The CDR3 runs 20 residues. CDR3 sequence: CASSQEGGPAGPRNTGELFF. DNA for the CDR3: TGCGCCAGCAGCCAAGAAGGGGGACCAGCCGGGCCCCGCAACACCGGGGAGCTGTTTTTT.

The chain joins TRBV20-1 to TRBJ1-2, with D uncertain. Germline loops: CDR1 DFQATT, CDR2 SNEGSKA (reference sequence). The CDR3 covers 14 residues. V lost 1 base and J lost 3, with 12 bases in between. This chain's CDR3 is CSARVRVGDYGYTF. In DNA form, the CDR3 reads TGCAGTGCTAGAGTTAGGGTTGGCGACTATGGCTACACCTTC.

The rearrangement joins TRBV18 to TRBJ2-1; a possible D gene is TRBD1 (5 bases). The V gene lost 4 bases and the J gene lost 0 bases, with 13 bases spanning the gap. The CDR3 runs to 16 residues. Germline CDR1 and CDR2: KGHSH and LQKENI. This CDR3 is CASSQPDMSSYNEQFF. CDR3 nucleotide sequence: TGTGCCAGCTCACAACCGGACATGAGCTCCTACAATGAGCAGTTCTTC.

This clonotype was seen more than once but under ten times. CDR3 nucleotide sequence: TGTGCCAGCAGCCCTTCGGAGACCCAGTACTTC. It encodes CASSPSETQYF. J is TRBJ2-5 and V is TRBV7-8, with no clear D. The CDR3 contains 11 residues. In germline, CDR1 is SGHVS, CDR2 FQNEAQ. Between the trimmed V and J ends, which lost 5 bases and 5 bases, there was a span of 6 bases.